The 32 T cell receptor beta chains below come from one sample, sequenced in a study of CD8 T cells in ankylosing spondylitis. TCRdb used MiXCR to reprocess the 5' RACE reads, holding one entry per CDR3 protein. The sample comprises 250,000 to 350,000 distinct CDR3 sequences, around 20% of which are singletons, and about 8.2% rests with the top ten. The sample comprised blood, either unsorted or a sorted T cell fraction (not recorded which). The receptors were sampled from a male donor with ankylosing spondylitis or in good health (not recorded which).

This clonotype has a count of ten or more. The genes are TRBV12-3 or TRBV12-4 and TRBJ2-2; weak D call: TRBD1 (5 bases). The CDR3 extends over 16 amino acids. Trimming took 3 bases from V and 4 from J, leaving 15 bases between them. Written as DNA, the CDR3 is TGTGCCAGCAGTTTTGAACTGGTCCAGGGCACCGGGGAGCTGTTTTTT. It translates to CASSFELVQGTGELFF.

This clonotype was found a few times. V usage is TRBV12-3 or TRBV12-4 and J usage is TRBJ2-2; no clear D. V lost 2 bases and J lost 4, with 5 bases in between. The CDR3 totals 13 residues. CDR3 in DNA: TGTGCCAGCAGTTTAAGTTTCACCGGGGAGCTGTTTTTT. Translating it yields CASSLSFTGELFF.

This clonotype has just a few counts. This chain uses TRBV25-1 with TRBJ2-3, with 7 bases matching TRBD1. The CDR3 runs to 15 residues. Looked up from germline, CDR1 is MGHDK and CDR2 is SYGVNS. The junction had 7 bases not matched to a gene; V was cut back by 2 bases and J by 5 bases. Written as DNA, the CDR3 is TGTGCCAGCAGTGAAGAGGGGGCGAATCGAGATACGCAGTATTTT. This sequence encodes CASSEEGANRDTQYF.

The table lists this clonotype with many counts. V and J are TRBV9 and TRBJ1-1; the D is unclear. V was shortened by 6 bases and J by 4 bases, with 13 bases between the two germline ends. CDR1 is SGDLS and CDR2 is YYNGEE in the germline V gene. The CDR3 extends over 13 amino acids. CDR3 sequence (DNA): TGTGCCAGCACCGAACTAGTAGGCACTGAAGCTTTCTTT. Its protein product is CASTELVGTEAFF.

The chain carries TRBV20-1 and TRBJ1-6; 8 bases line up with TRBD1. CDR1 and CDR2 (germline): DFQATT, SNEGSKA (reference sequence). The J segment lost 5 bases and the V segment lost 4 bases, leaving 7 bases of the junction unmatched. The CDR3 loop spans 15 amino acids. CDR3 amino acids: CSATHRGRNNSPLHF. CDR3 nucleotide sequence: TGCAGTGCTACCCACAGGGGGAGAAATAATTCACCCCTCCACTTT.

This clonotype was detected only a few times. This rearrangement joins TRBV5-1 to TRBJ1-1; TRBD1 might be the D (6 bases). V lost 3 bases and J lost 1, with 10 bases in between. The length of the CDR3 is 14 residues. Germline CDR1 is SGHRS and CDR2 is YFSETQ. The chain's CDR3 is CASSSGHENTEAFF. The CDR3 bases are TGCGCCAGCAGCTCGGGACATGAGAACACTGAAGCTTTCTTT.

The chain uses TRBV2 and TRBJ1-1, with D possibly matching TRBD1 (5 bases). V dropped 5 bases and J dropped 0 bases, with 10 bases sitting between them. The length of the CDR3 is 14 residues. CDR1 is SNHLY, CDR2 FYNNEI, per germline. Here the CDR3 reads CASSYGTLNTEAFF. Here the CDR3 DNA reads TGTGCCAGCAGTTACGGGACGTTGAACACTGAAGCTTTCTTT.

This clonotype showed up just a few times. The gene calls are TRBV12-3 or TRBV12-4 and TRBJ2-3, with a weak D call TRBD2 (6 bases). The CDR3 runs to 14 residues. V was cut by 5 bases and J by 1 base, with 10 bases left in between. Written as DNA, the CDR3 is TGTGCCAGCAGTGTTTCTAGCGGCACAGATACGCAGTATTTT. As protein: CASSVSSGTDTQYF.

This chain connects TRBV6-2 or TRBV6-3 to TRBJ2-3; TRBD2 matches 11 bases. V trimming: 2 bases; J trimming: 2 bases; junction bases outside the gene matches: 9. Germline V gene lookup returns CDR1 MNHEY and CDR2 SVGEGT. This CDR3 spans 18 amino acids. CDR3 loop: CASSYEVGLADTTDTQYF. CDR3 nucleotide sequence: TGTGCCAGCAGTTACGAGGTGGGACTAGCGGATACCACAGATACGCAGTATTTT.

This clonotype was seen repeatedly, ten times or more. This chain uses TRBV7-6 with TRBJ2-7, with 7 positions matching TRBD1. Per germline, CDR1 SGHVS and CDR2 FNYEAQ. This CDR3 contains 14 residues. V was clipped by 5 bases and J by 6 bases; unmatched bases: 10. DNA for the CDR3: TGTGCCAGCAGCCCGGAACAGGGGTGGGGCGAGCAGTACGTC. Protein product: CASSPEQGWGEQYV.

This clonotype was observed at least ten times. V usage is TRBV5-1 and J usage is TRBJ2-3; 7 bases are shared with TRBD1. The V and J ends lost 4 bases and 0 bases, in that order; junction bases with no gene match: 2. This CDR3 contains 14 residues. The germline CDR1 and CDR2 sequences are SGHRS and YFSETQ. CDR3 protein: CASSPGQSTDTQYF. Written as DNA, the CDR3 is TGCGCCAGCAGCCCGGGACAGAGCACAGATACGCAGTATTTT.

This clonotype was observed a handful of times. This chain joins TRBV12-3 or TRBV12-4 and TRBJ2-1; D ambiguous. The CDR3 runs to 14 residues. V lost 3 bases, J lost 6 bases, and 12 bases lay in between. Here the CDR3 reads CASSFEATGNEQFF. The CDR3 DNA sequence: TGTGCCAGCAGTTTTGAAGCGACCGGCAATGAGCAGTTCTTC.

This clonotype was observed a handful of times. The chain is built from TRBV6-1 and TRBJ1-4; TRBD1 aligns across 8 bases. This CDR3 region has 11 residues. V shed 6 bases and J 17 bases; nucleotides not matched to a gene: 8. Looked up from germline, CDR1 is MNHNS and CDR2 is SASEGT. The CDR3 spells CASSTRDRKFF. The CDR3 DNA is TGTGCCAGCAGCACCCGGGACAGGAAATTTTTT.

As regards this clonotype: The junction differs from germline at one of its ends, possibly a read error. CDR3 in DNA: TGTGCCATCAGTCCCTCAGGGGGTCGGGCAATTAATGAAAAACTGCTTTTT. Amino acid sequence: CAISPSGGRAINEKLLF. The chain is built from TRBV10-3 and TRBJ1-4; 7 bases are shared with TRBD1. Germline V gene data show CDR1 as ENHRY and CDR2 as SYGVKD. The CDR3 spans 17 residues.

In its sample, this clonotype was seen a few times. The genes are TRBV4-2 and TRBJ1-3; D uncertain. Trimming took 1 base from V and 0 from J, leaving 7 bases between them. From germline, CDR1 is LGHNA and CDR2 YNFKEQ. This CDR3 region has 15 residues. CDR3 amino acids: CASSQVEYSGNTIYF. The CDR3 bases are TGTGCCAGCAGCCAAGTAGAATACTCTGGAAACACCATATATTTT.

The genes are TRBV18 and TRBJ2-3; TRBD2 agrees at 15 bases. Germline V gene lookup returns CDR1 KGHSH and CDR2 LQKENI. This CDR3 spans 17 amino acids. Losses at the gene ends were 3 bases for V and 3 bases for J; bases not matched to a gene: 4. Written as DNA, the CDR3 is TGTGCCAGCTCACCGGGACTAGCGGGAGGAATGACAGATACGCAGTATTTT. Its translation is CASSPGLAGGMTDTQYF.

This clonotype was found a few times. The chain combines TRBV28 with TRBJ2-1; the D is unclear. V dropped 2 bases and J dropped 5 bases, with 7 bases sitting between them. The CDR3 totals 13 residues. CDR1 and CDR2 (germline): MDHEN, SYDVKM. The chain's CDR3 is CASSLLGNNEQFF. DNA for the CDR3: TGTGCCAGCAGTTTACTGGGGAACAATGAGCAGTTCTTC.

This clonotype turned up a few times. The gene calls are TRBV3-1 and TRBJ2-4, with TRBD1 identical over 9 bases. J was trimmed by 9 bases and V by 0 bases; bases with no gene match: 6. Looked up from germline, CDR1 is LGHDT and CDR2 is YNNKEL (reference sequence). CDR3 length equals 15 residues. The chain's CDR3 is CASSQDSGQGSIQYF. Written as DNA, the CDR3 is TGTGCCAGCAGCCAAGATAGTGGACAGGGGAGCATTCAGTACTTC.

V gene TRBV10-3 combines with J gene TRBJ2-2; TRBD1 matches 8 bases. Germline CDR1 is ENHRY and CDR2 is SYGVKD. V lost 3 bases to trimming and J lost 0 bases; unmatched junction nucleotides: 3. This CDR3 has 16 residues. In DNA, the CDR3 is TGTGCCATCAGTGATCCGGGACAGGCGAACACCGGGGAGCTGTTTTTT. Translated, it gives CAISDPGQANTGELFF.

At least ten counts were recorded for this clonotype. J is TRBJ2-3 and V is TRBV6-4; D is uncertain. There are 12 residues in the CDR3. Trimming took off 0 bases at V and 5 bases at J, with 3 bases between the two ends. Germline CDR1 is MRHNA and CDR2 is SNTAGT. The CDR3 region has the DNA TGTGCCAGCAGTGACTCGGGAGATACGCAGTATTTT. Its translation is CASSDSGDTQYF.

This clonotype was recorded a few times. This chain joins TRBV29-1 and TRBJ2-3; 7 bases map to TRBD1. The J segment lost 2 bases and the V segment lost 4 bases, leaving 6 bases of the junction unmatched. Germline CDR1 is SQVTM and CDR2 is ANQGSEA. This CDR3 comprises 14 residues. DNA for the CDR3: TGCAGCGTTGCCGGGACAGATTACACAGATACGCAGTATTTT. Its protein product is CSVAGTDYTDTQYF.

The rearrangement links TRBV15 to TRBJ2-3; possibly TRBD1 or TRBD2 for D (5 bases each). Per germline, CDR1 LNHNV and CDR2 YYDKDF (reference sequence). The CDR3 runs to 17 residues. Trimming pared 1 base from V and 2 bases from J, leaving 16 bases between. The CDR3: CATSRARGGRVTDTQYF. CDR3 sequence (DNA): TGTGCCACCAGCAGAGCTCGGGGCGGACGGGTCACAGATACGCAGTATTTT.

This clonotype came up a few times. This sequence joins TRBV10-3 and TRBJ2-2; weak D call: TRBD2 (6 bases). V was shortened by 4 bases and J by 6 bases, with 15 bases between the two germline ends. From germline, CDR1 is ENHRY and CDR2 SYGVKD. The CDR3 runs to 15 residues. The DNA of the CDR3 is TGTGCCATCAGTGCCGGACGGGAGTTTCCCGGGGAGCTGTTTTTT. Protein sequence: CAISAGREFPGELFF.

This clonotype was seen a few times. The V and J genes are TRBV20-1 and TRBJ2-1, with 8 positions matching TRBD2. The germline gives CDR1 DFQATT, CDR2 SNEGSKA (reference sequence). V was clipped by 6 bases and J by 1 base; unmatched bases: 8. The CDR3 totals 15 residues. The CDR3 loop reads CSAPLAGSSYNEQFF. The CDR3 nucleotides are TGCAGTGCCCCTTTAGCGGGATCTTCCTACAATGAGCAGTTCTTC.

This CDR3 reads CSATGGGSNQPQHF. CDR3 nucleotides: TGCAGTGCTACCGGAGGGGGTAGCAATCAGCCCCAGCATTTT. V gene TRBV20-1 combines with J gene TRBJ1-5; D perhaps matches TRBD1 (6 bases). The CDR3 has 14 amino acids. Trimming cost V 4 bases and J 0 bases, with 10 bases left between them. Germline loops: CDR1 DFQATT, CDR2 SNEGSKA (reference sequence).

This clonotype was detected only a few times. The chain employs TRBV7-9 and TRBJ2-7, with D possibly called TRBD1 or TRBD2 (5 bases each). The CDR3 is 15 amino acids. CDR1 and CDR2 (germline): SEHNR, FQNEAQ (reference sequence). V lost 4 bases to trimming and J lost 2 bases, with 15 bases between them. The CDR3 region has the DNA TGTGCCAGCAGCTCCATCCGGGACCGAGCCTACGAGCAGTACGTC. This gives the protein CASSSIRDRAYEQYV.

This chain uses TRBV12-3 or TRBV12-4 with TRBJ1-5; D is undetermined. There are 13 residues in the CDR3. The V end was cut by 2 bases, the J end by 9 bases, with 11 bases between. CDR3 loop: CASSLLEFGPQHF. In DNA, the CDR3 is TGTGCCAGCAGTTTATTGGAGTTTGGGCCCCAGCATTTT.

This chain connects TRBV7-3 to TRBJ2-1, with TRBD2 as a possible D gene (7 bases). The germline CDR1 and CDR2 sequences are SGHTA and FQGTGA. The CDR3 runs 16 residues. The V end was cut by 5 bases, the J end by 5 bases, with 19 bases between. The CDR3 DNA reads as TGTGCCAGCAGCCTCCAGGCGGGGGCGGGCCACAATGAGCAGTTCTTC. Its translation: CASSLQAGAGHNEQFF. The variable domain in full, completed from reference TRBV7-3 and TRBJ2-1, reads GAGVSQTPSNKVTEKGKYVELRCDPISGHTALYWYRQSLGQGPEFLIYFQGTGAADDSGLPNDRFFAVRPEGSVSTLKIQRTERGDSAVYLCASSLQAGAGHNEQFFGPGTRLTVL.

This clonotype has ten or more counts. CDR3 amino acids: CASSFAGVDEKLFF. The CDR3 DNA reads TGTGCCAGCAGTTTTGCTGGGGTAGACGAAAAACTGTTTTTT. The chain links TRBV12-3 or TRBV12-4 to TRBJ1-4; no clear D. The CDR3 has 14 residues. The V gene lost 3 bases and the J gene lost 8 bases, with 13 bases spanning the gap.

The CDR3 region is CASSVALTDQETQYF. CDR3 nucleotide sequence: TGTGCCAGCAGCGTAGCCCTGACAGACCAAGAGACCCAGTACTTC. The chain joins TRBV9 to TRBJ2-5; weak D call: TRBD1 (5 bases). CDR1 SGDLS and CDR2 YYNGEE come from the germline V gene. V gave up 0 bases and J gave up 0 bases, with 9 bases separating them. The CDR3 covers 15 residues. Full variable domain (missing parts from reference TRBV9 and TRBJ2-5): DSGVTQTPKHLITATGQRVTLRCSPRSGDLSVYWYQQSLDQGLQFLIQYYNGEERAKGNILERFSAQQFPDLHSELNLSSLELGDSALYFCASSVALTDQETQYFGPGTRLLVL.

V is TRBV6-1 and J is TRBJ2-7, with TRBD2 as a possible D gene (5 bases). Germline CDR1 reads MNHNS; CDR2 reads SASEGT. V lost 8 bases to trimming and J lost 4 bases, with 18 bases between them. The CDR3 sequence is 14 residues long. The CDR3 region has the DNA TGTGCCAGCCAAAGATTCCGGGATTTTTACGAGCAGTACGTC. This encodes CASQRFRDFYEQYV.

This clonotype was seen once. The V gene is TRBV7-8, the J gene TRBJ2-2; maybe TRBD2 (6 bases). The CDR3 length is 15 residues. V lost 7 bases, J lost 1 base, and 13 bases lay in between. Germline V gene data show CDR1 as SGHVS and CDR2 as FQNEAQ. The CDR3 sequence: CASTWVTRNTGELFF. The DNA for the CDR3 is TGTGCCAGCACCTGGGTGACTAGGAACACCGGGGAGCTGTTTTTT.